The source of this TCR beta chain is a study of blood T cell repertoires in COVID-19. Here immunoSEQ multiplex PCR was the method, and the copy in TCRdb shows in-frame clones only, minus some. The repertoire holds 20,000 to 30,000 clones, approximately 64% seen once, with under 7.5% in the top ten. This CDR3 has 12 amino acids. V usage is TRBV21-1 and J usage is TRBJ2-5; whether TRBD2, the table's D call, matches the DNA was not checked. TRBV21-1 is noted as a pseudogene. The sequenced material came from peripheral blood. This clonotype originated in a man in his 60s with active or convalescent COVID-19. The CDR3 sequence is CASRGGEQTQYF. For the CDR3, the DNA is TGTGCCTCGCGGGGAGGGGAGCAGACCCAGTACTTC.